Listed below are T cell receptor beta chains from one sample, sequenced in a study of cytomegalovirus exposure and HLA in healthy donors. Sequenced by immunoSEQ multiplex PCR; TCRdb stores in-frame clones only, minus some. The sample consists of 150,000 to 170,000 clones, over 60% of them appearing once. The sequenced sample was PBMCs. These receptors came from a woman between 40 and 55 years old in good health and CMV-seronegative. The CDR3 runs from the conserved cysteine through the conserved F or W. The order of the fields is V gene, D gene, clone size, J gene, CDR3 DNA, CDR3 protein. A D gene is named only where the DNA matches it firmly. Size tells how often a clone was seen (once, few, many) or the class of an expanded clone, and some rows leave it out.

V gene: TRBV5-5; D gene: -; clone size: -; J gene: TRBJ2-7; CDR3 DNA: TGTGCCAGCACCGAACCCGGGAATCTTCACCGCTACGAGCAGTACTTC; CDR3 protein: CASTEPGNLHRYEQYF
V gene: TRBV21-1; D gene: -; clone size: -; J gene: TRBJ2-3; CDR3 DNA: TGTGCCAGCAGCAAATGGGGGGACGAGTGCACAGATACGCAGTATTTT; CDR3 protein: CASSKWGDECTDTQYF
V gene: TRBV5-1; D gene: -; clone size: -; J gene: TRBJ1-2; CDR3 DNA: TGCGCCAGCAGCTCCGGGTCTCCAGCTAACTATGGCTACACCTTC; CDR3 protein: CASSSGSPANYGYTF
V gene: TRBV28; D gene: -; clone size: once; J gene: TRBJ2-1; CDR3 DNA: TGTGCCAGCAGCTACAACATAGGGGGGGGTGGAGGGAATGAGCAGTTCTTC; CDR3 protein: CASSYNIGGGGGNEQFF
V gene: TRBV6-1; D gene: TRBD1; clone size: -; J gene: TRBJ1-2; CDR3 DNA: TGTGCCAGCAGTGCGACAGGGCAGAATGGCTACACCTTC; CDR3 protein: CASSATGQNGYTF
V gene: TRBV7-6; D gene: TRBD1; clone size: -; J gene: TRBJ2-4; CDR3 DNA: TGTGCCAGCAGCTTAACGGACAGGGGGCTAAACATTCAGTACTTC; CDR3 protein: CASSLTDRGLNIQYF
V gene: TRBV5-1; D gene: TRBD1; clone size: -; J gene: TRBJ2-6; CDR3 DNA: TGCGCCAGCAGACCTACAGGGGTCGGGGGGGCCAACGTCCTGACTTTC; CDR3 protein: CASRPTGVGGANVLTF
V gene: TRBV10-2; D gene: -; clone size: -; J gene: TRBJ2-7; CDR3 DNA: TGCGCCAGCAGTGGAGGCAGGGTGGAAGGCGAGCAGTACTTC; CDR3 protein: CASSGGRVEGEQYF
V gene: TRBV10-1; D gene: TRBD1; clone size: once; J gene: TRBJ1-5; CDR3 DNA: TGCGCCAGCAGTGAGCGGGGGACAGGTTATCAGCCCCAGCATTTT; CDR3 protein: CASSERGTGYQPQHF
V gene: TRBV11-2; D gene: -; clone size: -; J gene: TRBJ2-7; CDR3 DNA: TGTGCCAGCAGCTTAGGGGCACGGGGGATGGTAGGGCAGTACTTC; CDR3 protein: CASSLGARGMVGQYF
V gene: TRBV5-4; D gene: -; clone size: -; J gene: TRBJ2-7; CDR3 DNA: TGTGCCAGCAGCTTGATGAAGCAGGGAAAGGACGAGCAGTACTTC; CDR3 protein: CASSLMKQGKDEQYF
V gene: TRBV10-3; D gene: -; clone size: -; J gene: TRBJ1-2; CDR3 DNA: TGTGCCATCAGTGGCGACACTGCTAACTATGGCTACACCTTC; CDR3 protein: CAISGDTANYGYTF
V gene: TRBV15; D gene: -; clone size: -; J gene: TRBJ2-6; CDR3 DNA: TGTGCCACCAGCAGAGATCGGGGGACCTACTCTGGGGCCAACGTCCTGACTTTC; CDR3 protein: CATSRDRGTYSGANVLTF
V gene: TRBV28; D gene: -; clone size: -; J gene: TRBJ2-5; CDR3 DNA: TGTGCCAGCAGTAACCCGGGACTCCCTGGGCAGACCCAGTACTTC; CDR3 protein: CASSNPGLPGQTQYF
V gene: TRBV15; D gene: -; clone size: -; J gene: TRBJ2-2; CDR3 DNA: TGTGCCACCAGCAGACGGGGAGCGGGCGCCGGGGAGCTGTTTTTT; CDR3 protein: CATSRRGAGAGELFF
V gene: TRBV6-1; D gene: TRBD1; clone size: -; J gene: TRBJ1-5; CDR3 DNA: TGTGCCAGCAGCGCGGGACAGGGGTTCCGTCAGCCCCAGCATTTT; CDR3 protein: CASSAGQGFRQPQHF
V gene: TRBV6-5; D gene: TRBD2; clone size: -; J gene: TRBJ2-7; CDR3 DNA: TGTGCCAGCAGTTACCCAGGGACTATGGGGGAGCAGTACTTC; CDR3 protein: CASSYPGTMGEQYF
V gene: TRBV4-1; D gene: -; clone size: -; J gene: TRBJ2-7; CDR3 DNA: TGCGCCAGCAGCGGCGTGGGGGGGGCCGCATCCTACGAGCAGTACTTC; CDR3 protein: CASSGVGGAASYEQYF
V gene: TRBV15; D gene: TRBD1; clone size: -; J gene: TRBJ1-4; CDR3 DNA: TGTGCCACCAGCAGCCAACACAGGGGGCGAGGCGAAAAACTGTTTTTT; CDR3 protein: CATSSQHRGRGEKLFF
V gene: TRBV4-1; D gene: TRBD1; clone size: -; J gene: TRBJ1-2; CDR3 DNA: TGCGCCAGCAGCCTAGGGACAGGGGCGGCCTATGGCTACACCTTC; CDR3 protein: CASSLGTGAAYGYTF
V gene: TRBV5-1; D gene: -; clone size: -; J gene: TRBJ2-5; CDR3 DNA: TGCGCCAGCAGCCTGCCCGGGGGCAGGGGGGAGACCCAGTACTTC; CDR3 protein: CASSLPGGRGETQYF
V gene: TRBV28; D gene: TRBD2; clone size: -; J gene: TRBJ2-3; CDR3 DNA: TGTGCCAGCAGTTTTTCTCCCGGGACTAGCGGGGAGACTGGCACAGATACGCAGTATTTT; CDR3 protein: CASSFSPGTSGETGTDTQYF
V gene: TRBV5-1; D gene: TRBD1; clone size: -; J gene: TRBJ2-5; CDR3 DNA: TGCGCCACCACTGTGGGACAGGAGCGATTTAGGGAGACCCAGTACTTC; CDR3 protein: CATTVGQERFRETQYF
V gene: TRBV30; D gene: -; clone size: -; J gene: TRBJ2-1; CDR3 DNA: TGTGCCTGGAGGGAGCGTAACGAGCAGTTCTTC; CDR3 protein: CAWRERNEQFF
V gene: TRBV4-2; D gene: TRBD2; clone size: -; J gene: TRBJ2-7; CDR3 DNA: TGTGCCAGCAGCCAAGATTCCAATCTAGCGGGGGGGATGCTTTACGAGCAGTACTTC; CDR3 protein: CASSQDSNLAGGMLYEQYF
V gene: TRBV28; D gene: TRBD2; clone size: -; J gene: TRBJ2-7; CDR3 DNA: TGTGCCAGCAGTATCCCTGCCGGGACTAACTACGAGCAGTACTTC; CDR3 protein: CASSIPAGTNYEQYF
V gene: TRBV7-7; D gene: -; clone size: -; J gene: TRBJ1-1; CDR3 DNA: TGTGCTAGCAGCTTAGGATTGGAGACTGAAGCTTTCTTT; CDR3 protein: CASSLGLETEAFF
V gene: TRBV30; D gene: -; clone size: -; J gene: TRBJ1-2; CDR3 DNA: TGTGCCCTAGGGAGGGATTCAGGACATGGCTACACCTTC; CDR3 protein: CALGRDSGHGYTF